This passage covers 9 T cell receptor beta chains from one sample sequenced in a study of CD8+ T cells in alopecia areata. Sequencing relied on a cDNA template that was reverse transcribed from extracted RNA. Sequencing was performed with immunoSEQ multiplex PCR; in TCRdb, only in-frame clones are kept and a portion is missing. Here the sample spans hundreds of thousands of clones, 57% being singletons. The sequencing used CD4+ T cells sorted from blood, collected at week 0. Receptors originate from a human donor with alopecia areata.

This chain links TRBV5-1 with TRBJ2-5; TRBD1 agrees at 9 bases. V was clipped by 3 bases and J by 5 bases; unmatched bases: 8. Germline values: CDR1 SGHRS, CDR2 YFSETQ. This CDR3 comprises 15 residues. The CDR3 loop reads CASSSQGQGGETQYF. In nucleotides, the CDR3 is TGCGCCAGCAGCTCGCAGGGACAGGGAGGGGAGACCCAGTACTTC.

The rearrangement joins TRBV28 to TRBJ1-1; no definite D call. V dropped 3 bases and J dropped 1 base, with 6 bases sitting between them. The CDR3 totals 13 residues. In germline, CDR1 is MDHEN, CDR2 SYDVKM. The CDR3 sequence is CASSLWGNTEAFF. CDR3 in DNA: TGTGCCAGCAGTTTGTGGGGGAACACTGAAGCTTTCTTT. The full variable domain, in which reference TRBV28 and TRBJ1-1 provide the parts outside the CDR3, is DVKVTQSSRYLVKRTGEKVFLECVQDMDHENMFWYRQDPGLGLRLIYFSYDVKMKEKGDIPEGYSVSREKKERFSLILESASTNQTSMYLCASSLWGNTEAFFGQGTRLTVV.

The chain employs TRBV7-2 and TRBJ1-5; no firm D call. This CDR3 is built from 12 residues. Trimming cost V 3 bases and J 7 bases, with 7 bases left between them. CDR1 is SGHTA and CDR2 is FQGNSA in the germline V gene. The CDR3 coding sequence is TGTGCCAGCAGCTTCCAGTCACAGCCCCAGCATTTT. Translated, it gives CASSFQSQPQHF.

A note on this clone: The sample carries other DNA sequences with the same CDR3. V usage is TRBV6-5 and J usage is TRBJ1-1; D is unclear. The germline CDR1 and CDR2 sequences are MNHEY and SVGAGI. The CDR3 is made up of 13 amino acids. Trimming cost V 7 bases and J 1 base, with 10 bases left between them. CDR3: CASTGQQNTEAFF. The CDR3 DNA sequence: TGTGCCAGCACCGGCCAGCAGAACACTGAAGCTTTCTTT.

This chain uses TRBV6-1 with TRBJ2-3, with D hard to call. The germline gives CDR1 MNHNS, CDR2 SASEGT. The CDR3 length is 15 residues. V lost 3 bases, J lost 2 bases, and 12 bases lay in between. CDR3: CASSDPAGYTDTQYF. The CDR3 bases are TGTGCCAGCAGTGACCCGGCTGGTTACACAGATACGCAGTATTTT.

CDR3 sequence (DNA): TGTGCCAGCCGCTCAAGGAGGGAATGGAACACTGAAGCTTTCTTT. Translated, it gives CASRSRREWNTEAFF. The chain carries TRBV19 and TRBJ1-1; the D is unclear. There are 15 residues in the CDR3. V was cut by 9 bases and J by 1 base, with 18 bases left in between. The germline gives CDR1 LNHDA, CDR2 SQIVND (reference sequence). The variable domain in full, completed from reference TRBV19 and TRBJ1-1, reads DGGITQSPKYLFRKEGQNVTLSCEQNLNHDAMYWYRQDPGQGLRLIYYSQIVNDFQKGDIAEGYSVSREKKESFPLTVTSAQKNPTAFYLCASRSRREWNTEAFFGQGTRLTVV.

The chain links TRBV6-5 to TRBJ1-2, with D possibly being TRBD1 (5 bases). The V end was cut by 6 bases, the J end by 4 bases, with 18 bases between. Looked up from germline, CDR1 is MNHEY and CDR2 is SVGAGI. CDR3 length: 15 amino acids. CDR3 DNA: TGTGCCAGCAGCCAACACGTGACAGCGGCCTATGGCTACACCTTC. It encodes CASSQHVTAAYGYTF.

V is TRBV14 and J is TRBJ2-7, with 7 positions matching TRBD1. V gave up 0 bases and J gave up 5 bases; unmatched junction bases: 13. The CDR3 loop spans 17 amino acids. The germline V gene has CDR1 SGHDN and CDR2 FVKESK. The chain's CDR3 is CASSQDHRYRGSDEQYF. The CDR3 coding sequence is TGTGCCAGCAGCCAAGATCACCGGTACAGGGGTAGTGACGAGCAGTACTTC.

V usage is TRBV9 and J usage is TRBJ2-2; D gene unclear. The V gene lost 1 base and the J gene lost 6 bases, with 4 bases spanning the gap. The CDR3 is 12 residues long. Germline V gives CDR1 SGDLS, CDR2 YYNGEE. This chain's CDR3 is CASSVIPGELFF. The CDR3 DNA reads TGTGCCAGCAGCGTAATTCCCGGGGAGCTGTTTTTT.